This TCR beta chain was documented in a study of blood T cells in healthy people across ages. CDR3 length: 14 amino acids. V shed 6 bases and J 3 bases; nucleotides not matched to a gene: 9. The V gene's germline CDR1 is DFQATT and CDR2 SNEGSKA (reference sequence). There are a few counts of this clonotype. No antigen is known for it. A second roughly 7 to 12 cycle PCR used barcoded and J-beta primers. TCRdb re-called the 5' RACE reads with MiXCR, one entry per CDR3 protein. The table includes over a million distinct CDR3 sequences, around 59% detected once. Study findings and constraints: Relative to aged donors, long-lived donors carried more naive CD4+ cells and displayed higher diversity. Those diversity estimates obtained from one million T cells were thought to be underestimates.

The gene calls are TRBV20-1 and TRBJ2-7; the match to TRBD2 covers 9 bases. The sequenced sample was blood. The origin of this receptor is a man aged 18 to 30 in good health. The CDR3 protein is CSAISGSRLYEQYF. CDR3 DNA: TGCAGTGCCATTAGCGGGAGCAGGCTCTACGAGCAGTACTTC.